The 32 T cell receptor beta chains below all came from one sample that was sequenced in a study of monozygotic twins with inflammatory bowel disease. TCRdb derives one entry per CDR3 protein from the 5' RACE reads, leaving out DNA. The listing records 400,000 to 500,000 distinct CDR3 sequences. The sequencing input was blood. Receptors were obtained from a human donor with ulcerative colitis or Crohn's disease, or a healthy co-twin of an affected twin (not recorded which).

V gene TRBV4-3 combines with J gene TRBJ2-5; the D call from TCRdb, TRBD2, cannot be confirmed without DNA. The length of the CDR3 is 16 residues. Germline CDR1 and CDR2: LGHNA and YSLEER. The chain's CDR3 is CASSRTAGAGSETQYF.

This sequence joins TRBV9 and TRBJ2-2; TCRdb selects TRBD1, and the lack of DNA leaves this call unchecked. Germline CDR1 and CDR2: SGDLS and YYNGEE. This CDR3 region has 15 residues. The CDR3 is CASSGWGGFGGELFF.

The rearrangement uses TRBV2 and TRBJ2-4. From germline, CDR1 is SNHLY and CDR2 FYNNEI. The CDR3 sequence is 14 residues long. The CDR3 region is CASKRLADPNIQYF.

The V call is TRBV4-1, the J call TRBJ2-2; no DNA is available, so the TRBD2 call from TCRdb remains unchecked. Germline V gene sequence: CDR1 MGHRA, CDR2 YSYEKL. The CDR3 length is 16 residues. CDR3 loop: CASSQVAGGGNGELFF.

The chain links TRBV19 to TRBJ1-5; TCRdb gives TRBD1 as the D gene, but with no DNA this cannot be confirmed. Looked up from germline, CDR1 is LNHDA and CDR2 is SQIVND (reference sequence). The CDR3 is 15 residues long. This CDR3 reads CASTEDRLSNQPQHF. Full variable domain (rest looked up from reference TRBV19 and TRBJ1-5): DGGITQSPKYLFRKEGQNVTLSCEQNLNHDAMYWYRQDPGQGLRLIYYSQIVNDFQKGDIAEGYSVSREKKESFPLTVTSAQKNPTAFYLCASTEDRLSNQPQHFGDGTRLSIL.

The chain uses TRBV6-1 and TRBJ2-6; TCRdb lists TRBD2, though no DNA is available to test this call. The CDR3 has 16 residues. Germline V gene lookup returns CDR1 MNHNS and CDR2 SASEGT. The CDR3 spells CASSDEGLLGANVLTF.

The chain has TRBV4-1 and TRBJ2-1; TCRdb returns TRBD2, unconfirmable since there is no DNA. This CDR3 is built from 15 residues. The germline V gene has CDR1 MGHRA and CDR2 YSYEKL. The CDR3: CASSQVRTLYNEQFF.

The chain joins TRBV28 to TRBJ1-1; absent DNA, TCRdb's TRBD1 call cannot be checked. The germline CDR1 and CDR2 sequences are MDHEN and SYDVKM. The length of the CDR3 is 14 residues. CDR3 in amino acids: CASSSPGGAQRAFF.

The J gene is TRBJ2-3, the V gene TRBV6-5; the D gene TCRdb calls, TRBD1, cannot be checked with no DNA. CDR3 length: 16 residues. Per the germline V gene, CDR1 is MNHEY and CDR2 is SVGAGI. The chain's CDR3 is CASSYTGVSSTDTQYF.

This chain uses TRBV2 with TRBJ2-4; the TCRdb D gene call, TRBD1, has no DNA to confirm it. This CDR3 has 15 amino acids. CDR1 is SNHLY, CDR2 FYNNEI, per germline. CDR3 loop: CASSAVGLAKNIQYF.

This chain uses TRBV5-1 with TRBJ2-7; TCRdb's assignment of TRBD2 cannot be checked, as there is no DNA. Germline CDR1 is SGHRS and CDR2 is YFSETQ. The CDR3 spans 14 residues. CDR3 loop: CASSPRLESIEQYF.

The rearrangement joins TRBV27 to TRBJ2-2. Germline V gene lookup returns CDR1 MNHEY and CDR2 SMNVEV (reference sequence). The CDR3 loop spans 16 amino acids. The CDR3 is CASSPLDGFNTGELFF.

The gene calls are TRBV18 and TRBJ1-5; TCRdb's D call, TRBD1, is unchecked because there is no DNA. The length of the CDR3 is 17 residues. Per germline, CDR1 KGHSH and CDR2 LQKENI. The CDR3 loop reads CASSPGGTGGSNQPQHF.

V usage is TRBV20-1 and J usage is TRBJ2-5; TCRdb gives TRBD2 as the D gene, but with no DNA this cannot be confirmed. The CDR3 loop spans 16 amino acids. The germline V gene has CDR1 DFQATT and CDR2 SNEGSKA (reference sequence). CDR3 region: CSARSRLAGTQETQYF.

The chain combines TRBV20-1 with TRBJ1-6. Looked up from germline, CDR1 is DFQATT and CDR2 is SNEGSKA (reference sequence). The CDR3 length is 15 residues. Here the CDR3 reads CSASDSEGFTSPLHF.

The rearrangement uses TRBV15 and TRBJ2-5; TCRdb gives TRBD2 as the D gene, but with no DNA this cannot be confirmed. In germline, CDR1 is LNHNV, CDR2 YYDKDF (reference sequence). The length of the CDR3 is 15 residues. The CDR3 sequence is CATSRDIGPLETQYF.

This chain joins TRBV7-2 and TRBJ2-1; as DNA is missing, the TRBD1 call by TCRdb cannot be tested. Germline V gene sequence: CDR1 SGHTA, CDR2 FQGNSA. The CDR3 is 12 amino acids. CDR3 loop: CASRWNRDEQFF.

This chain uses TRBV7-2 with TRBJ1-2. The CDR3 covers 13 residues. Germline CDR1 SGHTA, CDR2 FQGNSA. The CDR3 spells CASSLGQQYGYTF.

This chain connects TRBV4-3 to TRBJ2-1; as DNA is missing, the TRBD2 call by TCRdb cannot be tested. The CDR3 sequence is 16 residues long. Germline loops: CDR1 LGHNA, CDR2 YSLEER. The CDR3 protein is CASSQVTSGRTHEQFF.

This chain links TRBV7-2 with TRBJ2-1; without DNA, the TCRdb call of TRBD2 cannot be checked. The length of the CDR3 is 15 residues. The germline V gene has CDR1 SGHTA and CDR2 FQGNSA. Here the CDR3 reads CASSLEPGLGNEQFF.

The chain carries TRBV6-2 or TRBV6-3 and TRBJ1-2. The CDR3 runs 13 residues. Germline V gene lookup returns CDR1 MNHEY and CDR2 SVGEGT. The CDR3 sequence is CASGYGRIHGYTF.

The gene calls are TRBV7-6 and TRBJ2-5; TCRdb proposes TRBD2, but this gene call is untestable without DNA. This CDR3 has 16 residues. Germline assignment: CDR1 SGHVS and CDR2 FNYEAQ. CDR3 amino acids: CASSLAGGAKFGTQYF.

The CDR3 is CASSFGLVGTHEQYF. V gene TRBV5-1 combines with J gene TRBJ2-7. The CDR3 totals 15 residues. Germline lookup yields CDR1 SGHRS and CDR2 YFSETQ.

This sequence joins TRBV3-1 and TRBJ2-3; checking the TCRdb D call of TRBD2 is not possible without DNA. There are 16 residues in the CDR3. Germline V gene sequence: CDR1 LGHDT, CDR2 YNNKEL (reference sequence). CDR3 sequence reads: CASRSEAGGSTDTQYF.

V usage is TRBV5-1 and J usage is TRBJ2-6; as DNA is missing, the TRBD2 call by TCRdb cannot be tested. From germline, CDR1 is SGHRS and CDR2 YFSETQ. This CDR3 region has 14 residues. The CDR3 sequence is CASSYYGGANVLTF.

The chain has TRBV27 and TRBJ1-6. Germline CDR1 and CDR2: MNHEY and SMNVEV (reference sequence). The CDR3 has 13 amino acids. CDR3 sequence: CASSLIGDSPLHF.

V usage is TRBV28 and J usage is TRBJ1-2; lacking DNA, the TRBD1 call made by TCRdb goes unchecked. The CDR3 runs 13 residues. The germline V gene encodes CDR1 MDHEN and CDR2 SYDVKM. The CDR3 sequence: CASSAPRVTGYTF.

The chain uses TRBV20-1 and TRBJ2-1; TCRdb outputs TRBD2, but without DNA this stays unchecked. Germline V CDR1 and CDR2: DFQATT, SNEGSKA (reference sequence). The CDR3 covers 14 residues. CDR3 sequence reads: CSARGGALYNEQFF.

The gene calls are TRBV7-2 and TRBJ2-1; without DNA, the TCRdb call of TRBD2 cannot be checked. In germline, CDR1 is SGHTA, CDR2 FQGNSA. The CDR3 totals 16 residues. This CDR3 reads CASSLAGRLAGHEQFF.

The rearrangement uses TRBV29-1 and TRBJ2-5. The CDR3 spans 12 residues. Germline CDR1 SQVTM, CDR2 ANQGSEA. This chain's CDR3 is CSVEDSQETQYF. The variable domain in full, completed from reference TRBV29-1 and TRBJ2-5, reads SAVISQKPSRDICQRGTSLTIQCQVDSQVTMMFWYRQQPGQSLTLIATANQGSEATYESGFVIDKFPISRPNLTFSTLTVSNMSPEDSSIYLCSVEDSQETQYFGPGTRLLVL.

The rearrangement uses TRBV6-6 and TRBJ2-2. Germline-derived CDR1 and CDR2 are MNHNY and SVGAGI (reference sequence). The CDR3 extends over 13 amino acids. The CDR3 reads CASSTNWRGELFF.

The gene calls are TRBV28 and TRBJ2-1; the TCRdb call, TRBD1, lacks DNA for checking. This CDR3 has 15 amino acids. Germline V gene sequence: CDR1 MDHEN, CDR2 SYDVKM. This CDR3 reads CASSLSRGLYNEQFF. Filled out from reference TRBV28 and TRBJ2-1, the complete variable domain reads DVKVTQSSRYLVKRTGEKVFLECVQDMDHENMFWYRQDPGLGLRLIYFSYDVKMKEKGDIPEGYSVSREKKERFSLILESASTNQTSMYLCASSLSRGLYNEQFFGPGTRLTVL.